What follows are 3 T cell receptor beta chains derived from one specimen sequenced in a study of CD4 T cells in relation to SARS-CoV-2 and coronaviruses. Unexposed donor CD4+ T cells date from about 2011-2019, before the COVID-19 pandemic. The cells were cultured for under 13 days before CD4+ T cells were isolated. Antigens for these TCRs are unknown. TCRdb's copy holds only in-frame clones and misses some; the assay was immunoSEQ multiplex PCR. The repertoire holds roughly 25,000 clones, with around 73% as singletons. The sequencing sample was made of CD4+ T cells from PBMCs, cultured in vitro. All receptors come from a human donor in good health.

V usage is TRBV7-2 and J usage is TRBJ1-1, with a possible D match to TRBD1 (5 bases). The CDR3 runs 15 residues. V lost 1 base, J lost 5 bases, and 14 bases lay in between. Germline V lookup: CDR1 SGHTA, CDR2 FQGNSA. CDR3 coding DNA: TGTGCCAGCAGCTTAGAAGCAGGGCGGGCAACTGAAGCTTTCTTT. This sequence encodes CASSLEAGRATEAFF.

V is TRBV4-1 and J is TRBJ1-6, with D perhaps TRBD1 (6 bases). CDR3 length: 16 amino acids. Trimming stripped 3 bases from V and 10 bases from J, with 19 bases between. The germline V gene has CDR1 MGHRA and CDR2 YSYEKL. The CDR3 region has the DNA TGCGCCAGCAGCCATGTTGGAAGACAGGTAAAATCACCCCTCCACTTT. Translated, it gives CASSHVGRQVKSPLHF.

The chain carries TRBV10-2 and TRBJ1-1; tentative D call: TRBD1 (6 bases). The CDR3 has 16 amino acids. The germline V gene has CDR1 WSHSY and CDR2 SAAADI. V gave up 3 bases and J gave up 4 bases, with 18 bases separating them. CDR3 amino acids: CASSDRETGRVTEAFF. Written as DNA, the CDR3 is TGCGCCAGCAGTGACCGCGAAACAGGGCGGGTCACTGAAGCTTTCTTT.